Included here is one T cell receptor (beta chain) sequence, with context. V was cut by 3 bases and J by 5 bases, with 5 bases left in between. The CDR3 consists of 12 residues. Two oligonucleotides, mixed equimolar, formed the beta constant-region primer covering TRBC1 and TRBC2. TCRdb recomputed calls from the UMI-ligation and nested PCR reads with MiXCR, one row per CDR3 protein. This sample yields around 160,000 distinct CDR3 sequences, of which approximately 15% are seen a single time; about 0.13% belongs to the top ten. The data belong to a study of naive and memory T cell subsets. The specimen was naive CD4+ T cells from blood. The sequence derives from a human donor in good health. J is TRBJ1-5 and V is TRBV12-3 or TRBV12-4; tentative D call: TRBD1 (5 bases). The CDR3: CASSFRDQPQHF. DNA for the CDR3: TGTGCCAGCAGTTTCAGGGATCAGCCCCAGCATTTT.